These 3 T cell receptor beta chains were all obtained from the same sample, sequenced in a study of shared clonotypes between healthy human individuals. Here immunoSEQ multiplex PCR was the method, and the copy in TCRdb shows in-frame clones only, minus some. The sample shows millions of clones, approximately 93% of them seen only once. Input material: naive CD4+ T cells from PBMCs. Subset described: CD45RA+ positively selected. These receptor sequences come from a man younger than 30 in good health. Some clones in this sample may be carry-over from other donors' samples.

The chain links TRBV28 to TRBJ1-2, with D perhaps TRBD1 (6 bases). Trimming cost V 1 base and J 4 bases, with 13 bases left between them. The CDR3 runs 15 residues. Germline assignment: CDR1 MDHEN and CDR2 SYDVKM. The CDR3 is CASSLLSGVRYGYTF. The CDR3 DNA is TGTGCCAGCAGTTTATTGTCAGGGGTTCGCTATGGCTACACCTTC.

The CDR3 loop is CASSQGLAVNTGELFF. CDR3 coding DNA: TGTGCCAGCAGCCAGGGACTAGCGGTGAACACCGGGGAGCTGTTTTTT. This chain joins TRBV11-3 and TRBJ2-2, with 11 nucleotides matching TRBD2. This CDR3 has 16 residues. The J segment lost 1 base and the V segment lost 5 bases, leaving 3 bases of the junction unmatched. Germline V lookup: CDR1 SGHNT, CDR2 YENEEA.

The V gene is TRBV7-6, the J gene TRBJ1-1; D ambiguous. Germline-derived CDR1 and CDR2 are SGHVS and FNYEAQ. Trimming left V 3 bases short and J 2 bases short, with 4 bases between. This CDR3 is 12 amino acids long. CDR3 in DNA: TGTGCCAGCAGCTTTCTCAACACTGAAGCTTTCTTT. Its protein product is CASSFLNTEAFF.